The 19 T cell receptor beta chains in this list originate from one sample, sequenced in a study of CD8 T cells in ankylosing spondylitis. TCRdb independently ran MiXCR on the 5' RACE reads; one entry per CDR3 protein. This table has fewer than 40,000 distinct CDR3 sequences, under 40% appearing once. Sequencing was carried out using synovial fluid, either unsorted or a sorted T cell fraction (not recorded which). The receptor source for this set is a male donor with ankylosing spondylitis.

This clonotype was observed a few times. This chain joins TRBV27 and TRBJ2-1; D is uncertain. Germline loops: CDR1 MNHEY, CDR2 SMNVEV (reference sequence). The CDR3 has 13 residues. Trimming shortened V by 2 bases and J by 6 bases, and 8 bases separated the two germline ends. As DNA, the CDR3 is TGTGCCAGCAGTTTAAATAGGGCCAATGAGCAGTTCTTC. It encodes CASSLNRANEQFF.

This clonotype was observed a handful of times. The rearrangement links TRBV6-1 to TRBJ2-2, with TRBD1 matching 9 bases. The CDR3 contains 16 residues. Germline V gives CDR1 MNHNS, CDR2 SASEGT. The junction had 7 bases not matched to a gene; V was cut back by 2 bases and J by 6 bases. In DNA, the CDR3 is TGTGCCAGCAGTGAACCCGGACAGGGGAAGGCCGGGGAGCTGTTTTTT. It specifies CASSEPGQGKAGELFF.

In its sample, this clonotype was seen many times. The V call is TRBV20-1, the J call TRBJ1-1; D is perhaps TRBD1 (5 bases). The CDR3 totals 12 residues. Germline CDR1 and CDR2: DFQATT and SNEGSKA (reference sequence). V was cut by 3 bases and J by 3 bases, with 8 bases left in between. In DNA form, the CDR3 reads TGCAGTGCTAGCTCGGGGGACACTGAAGCTTTCTTT. Translating it yields CSASSGDTEAFF.

There are a few counts of this clonotype. J is TRBJ2-3 and V is TRBV12-3 or TRBV12-4, with TRBD2 matching 8 bases. V gave up 6 bases and J gave up 3 bases; unmatched junction bases: 8. The CDR3 is made up of 15 amino acids. CDR3 amino acids: CASSHAGTRTDTQYF. CDR3 DNA sequence: TGTGCCAGCAGCCACGCGGGGACTAGGACAGATACGCAGTATTTT.

The chain employs TRBV7-8 and TRBJ1-1, with D possibly being TRBD1 (5 bases). With 5 bases removed from V and 1 base from J, the gap between germline ends came to 14 bases. Germline CDR1 SGHVS, CDR2 FQNEAQ. CDR3 length equals 15 residues. DNA for the CDR3: TGTGCCAGCAGCGAATACAGGACCCCGAACACTGAAGCTTTCTTT. It translates to CASSEYRTPNTEAFF.

This clonotype was seen more than once but under ten times. The J gene is TRBJ2-3, the V gene TRBV27, with TRBD2 matching 13 bases. The CDR3 covers 16 residues. The germline V gene encodes CDR1 MNHEY and CDR2 SMNVEV (reference sequence). Trimming took 5 bases from V and 4 from J; bases not matched to a gene: 6. CDR3 sequence: CASSPTSGRASDTQYF. The CDR3 DNA reads as TGTGCCAGCAGTCCCACTAGCGGGAGGGCCTCAGATACGCAGTATTTT.

The sample holds a few counts of this clonotype. The chain carries TRBV5-1 and TRBJ2-2, with 10 bases aligning to TRBD1. The germline V gene encodes CDR1 SGHRS and CDR2 YFSETQ. J lost 10 bases, V lost 1 base, and 4 bases had no gene match. The CDR3 sequence is 14 residues long. This CDR3 is CASSLRQGALELFF. As DNA, the CDR3 is TGCGCCAGCAGCTTGAGACAGGGGGCATTGGAGCTGTTTTTT.

The V gene is TRBV13, the J gene TRBJ1-1, with D unresolved. Trimming cost V 10 bases and J 3 bases, with 15 bases left between them. Germline CDR1 is PRHDT and CDR2 is FYEKMQ (reference sequence). CDR3 length equals 13 residues. The CDR3, as DNA: TGTGCCAACACATCTGCGGGGTACACTGAAGCTTTCTTT. Translation gives CANTSAGYTEAFF.

A few counts support this clonotype. CDR3 in amino acids: CSVELGVGNTEAFF. The CDR3 bases are TGCAGCGTTGAACTCGGAGTCGGGAACACTGAAGCTTTCTTT. The chain combines TRBV29-1 with TRBJ1-1, with unresolved D. Looked up from germline, CDR1 is SQVTM and CDR2 is ANQGSEA. The CDR3 has 14 amino acids. Trimming removed 2 bases at V and 1 base at J, with 11 bases between.

This clonotype appeared many times. The rearrangement links TRBV7-2 to TRBJ2-5; 9 bases are shared with TRBD1. V lost 5 bases to trimming and J lost 5 bases; unmatched junction nucleotides: 9. The CDR3 runs to 15 residues. Germline lookup yields CDR1 SGHTA and CDR2 FQGNSA. In DNA form, the CDR3 reads TGTGCCAGCAGCCTCCAGACAGGGGGTCAGGAGACCCAGTACTTC. Its protein product is CASSLQTGGQETQYF.

This clonotype has a count of ten or more. V is TRBV15 and J is TRBJ2-3, with TRBD2 as a possible D gene (6 bases). Germline CDR1 reads LNHNV; CDR2 reads YYDKDF (reference sequence). V lost 1 base, J lost 3 bases, and 11 bases lay in between. This CDR3 has 15 amino acids. CDR3 residues: CATSRGTTETDTQYF. The CDR3 DNA sequence: TGTGCCACCAGCAGAGGGACTACCGAAACAGATACGCAGTATTTT.

This chain links TRBV11-2 with TRBJ2-5, with 11 bases fitting TRBD2. This CDR3 comprises 16 residues. V lost 5 bases, J lost 5 bases, and 10 bases stayed unmatched. Per germline, CDR1 SGHAT and CDR2 FQNNGV. The CDR3 DNA sequence: TGTGCCAGCAGCCCCCCTAGCGGGAGGATGGGGGAGACCCAGTACTTC. It specifies CASSPPSGRMGETQYF. Based on the CDR3 plus reference TRBV11-2 and TRBJ2-5, the full variable domain is EAGVAQSPRYKIIEKRQSVAFWCNPISGHATLYWYQQILGQGPKLLIQFQNNGVVDDSQLPKDRFSAERLKGVDSTLKIQPAKLEDSAVYLCASSPPSGRMGETQYFGPGTRLLVL.

This clonotype was seen repeatedly, ten times or more. Written as DNA, the CDR3 is TGTGCCAGCAGTTTAAGCTACACAGATACGCAGTATTTT. It codes for CASSLSYTDTQYF. The V gene is TRBV27, the J gene TRBJ2-3; D unresolved. V dropped 2 bases and J dropped 2 bases, with 5 bases sitting between them. This CDR3 spans 13 amino acids. Per germline, CDR1 MNHEY and CDR2 SMNVEV (reference sequence).

The chain has TRBV3-1 and TRBJ1-2; D is unresolved. The CDR3 is made up of 16 amino acids. Trimming stripped 2 bases from V and 7 bases from J, with 20 bases between. Germline V gene sequence: CDR1 LGHDT, CDR2 YNNKEL (reference sequence). The CDR3 reads CASSQTVRPTRRGYTF. DNA of the CDR3: TGTGCCAGCAGCCAAACAGTGAGACCCACAAGACGTGGCTACACCTTC. The whole variable domain, remainder taken from reference TRBV3-1 and TRBJ1-2, is DTAVSQTPKYLVTQMGNDKSIKCEQNLGHDTMYWYKQDSKKFLKIMFSYNNKELIINETVPNRFSPKSPDKAHLNLHINSLELGDSAVYFCASSQTVRPTRRGYTFGSGTRLTVV.

This rearrangement joins TRBV6-1 to TRBJ1-1, with D unresolved. Deletions cut 2 bases from V and 5 bases from J, with 9 bases between. CDR1 and CDR2 from the germline V gene are MNHNS and SASEGT. The CDR3 spans 13 residues. The CDR3 DNA reads TGTGCCAGCAGTGAATCCGGGTGGACTGAAGCTTTCTTT. Its translation is CASSESGWTEAFF.

This clonotype occurred once. The chain is built from TRBV12-5 and TRBJ1-2; 8 bases agree with TRBD1. J was trimmed by 4 bases and V by 2 bases; bases with no gene match: 18. This CDR3 is 19 amino acids long. Germline V CDR1 and CDR2: LGHNT, FRNRAP. The CDR3 DNA reads TGTGCTAGTGGTTTGAACGTCGGACAGGGACGACTGATTGGCTATGGCTACACCTTC. Residues: CASGLNVGQGRLIGYGYTF.

This chain uses TRBV6-1 with TRBJ2-1, with D hard to call. This CDR3 has 12 amino acids. V lost 9 bases and J 2 bases, leaving 8 bases between the germline ends. The germline gives CDR1 MNHNS, CDR2 SASEGT. CDR3 in amino acids: CASTGTYNEQFF. CDR3 DNA sequence: TGTGCCAGTACTGGGACCTACAATGAGCAGTTCTTC.

The sample holds a few counts of this clonotype. This chain uses TRBV7-9 with TRBJ2-4, with 15 bases lining up with TRBD2. The CDR3 consists of 15 residues. Per the germline V gene, CDR1 is SEHNR and CDR2 is FQNEAQ (reference sequence). The J segment lost 8 bases and the V segment lost 5 bases, leaving 4 bases of the junction unmatched. CDR3 nucleotide sequence: TGTGCCAGCAGCCCGAGGACTAGCGGGAGGGACATTCAGTACTTC. It yields the protein CASSPRTSGRDIQYF.

Notes on this clonotype: An end of the junction does not agree with germline; a read error may underlie this. CDR3 nucleotides: TGTGCCAGCACTGAAGGGGTCGGGTTTGGCTACACCTTC. It encodes CASTEGVGFGYTF. This rearrangement joins TRBV2 to TRBJ1-2, with D maybe TRBD1 (5 bases). CDR1 is SNHLY, CDR2 FYNNEI, per germline. The CDR3 contains 13 residues. The full variable domain, in which reference TRBV2 and TRBJ1-2 provide the parts outside the CDR3, is EPEVTQTPSHQVTQMGQEVILRCVPISNHLYFYWYRQILGQKVEFLVSFYNNEISEKSEIFDDQFSVERPDGSNFTLKIRSTKLEDSAMYFCASTEGVGFGYTFGSGTRLTVV.